A single sample is the source of the 21 T cell receptor beta chains below, sequenced in a study of blood T cell repertoires in COVID-19. Assay: immunoSEQ multiplex PCR; the TCRdb copy retains only in-frame clones and omits some. The sample contains 200,000 to 300,000 clones, roughly 90% of which appear only once. The sample consisted of PBMCs or T cells enriched from blood (not recorded which). The receptors originated from a woman aged 30 to 39 who had recovered from COVID-19.

The rearrangement links TRBV5-4 to TRBJ1-2; D remains unclear. Germline CDR1 is SGHNT and CDR2 is YYREEE (reference sequence). The length of the CDR3 is 14 residues. V was cut by 4 bases and J by 6 bases, with 16 bases left in between. CDR3 in DNA: TGTGCCAGCAGCCCGACTTTCGAATATGATGGCTACACCTTC. As protein: CASSPTFEYDGYTF.

The chain combines TRBV2 with TRBJ1-5; D remains unclear. The CDR3 consists of 16 residues. The germline V gene encodes CDR1 SNHLY and CDR2 FYNNEI. Trimming stripped 4 bases from V and 5 bases from J, with 18 bases between. The CDR3 loop reads CASSALPGLADQPQHF. The CDR3 nucleotides read TGTGCCAGCAGTGCCTTGCCAGGTTTAGCGGATCAGCCCCAGCATTTT. Filled out from reference TRBV2 and TRBJ1-5, the complete variable domain reads EPEVTQTPSHQVTQMGQEVILRCVPISNHLYFYWYRQILGQKVEFLVSFYNNEISEKSEIFDDQFSVERPDGSNFTLKIRSTKLEDSAMYFCASSALPGLADQPQHFGDGTRLSIL.

The chain uses TRBV5-4 and TRBJ1-6; D possibly corresponds to TRBD1 (6 bases). The CDR3 has 14 residues. Germline V CDR1 and CDR2: SGHNT, YYREEE (reference sequence). Trimming removed 7 bases at V and 5 bases at J, with 13 bases between. The CDR3: CASRLDSNNSPLHF. The CDR3 nucleotides read TGTGCCAGCCGCCTGGACAGTAATAATTCACCCCTCCACTTT.

This clone was counted a single time. V is TRBV6-2 or TRBV6-3 and J is TRBJ2-3; TRBD2 aligns across 7 bases. CDR1 and CDR2 from the germline V gene are MNHEY and SVGEGT. This CDR3 has 14 residues. Trimming removed 0 bases from V and 6 bases from J; junction bases left unmatched: 3. The CDR3 is CASSYSRGTDTQYF. CDR3 in DNA: TGTGCCAGCAGTTACTCGCGGGGGACCGATACGCAGTATTTT.

The rearrangement links TRBV7-3 to TRBJ2-1, with 10 bases aligning to TRBD2. V dropped 5 bases and J dropped 4; count of bases not matched to a gene: 5. CDR3 size: 15 residues. Germline CDR1 and CDR2: SGHTA and FQGTGA. CDR3: CASSRTSGDYNEQFF. The CDR3 region has the DNA TGTGCCAGCAGCAGAACTAGCGGGGATTACAATGAGCAGTTCTTC. The full variable domain, completed using reference TRBV7-3 and TRBJ2-1, is GAGVSQTPSNKVTEKGKYVELRCDPISGHTALYWYRQSLGQGPEFLIYFQGTGAADDSGLPNDRFFAVRPEGSVSTLKIQRTERGDSAVYLCASSRTSGDYNEQFFGPGTRLTVL.

This clone was recorded only once. This chain uses TRBV18 with TRBJ1-2; D is unresolved. This CDR3 spans 16 amino acids. Trimming left V 0 bases short and J 0 bases short, with 11 bases between. Looked up from germline, CDR1 is KGHSH and CDR2 is LQKENI. CDR3 nucleotides: TGTGCCAGCTCACCACCTGGCGGATTATCTAACTATGGCTACACCTTC. Its translation: CASSPPGGLSNYGYTF.

This clone was detected only once. This chain links TRBV19 with TRBJ2-3; 14 bases align to TRBD2. Germline CDR1 is LNHDA and CDR2 is SQIVND (reference sequence). The V and J ends lost 6 bases and 6 bases, in that order; junction bases with no gene match: 8. CDR3 length equals 16 residues. This chain's CDR3 is CASRATSGRAVDTQYF. As DNA, the CDR3 is TGTGCCAGTAGGGCGACTAGCGGGAGGGCAGTGGATACGCAGTATTTT.

DNA for the CDR3: TGTGCCAGCACCAGGAATTCCTACGAGCAGTACTTC. Translated: CASTRNSYEQYF. The rearrangement links TRBV28 to TRBJ2-7; D gene ambiguous. The CDR3 is 12 residues long. Trimming stripped 7 bases from V and 1 base from J, with 8 bases between. In germline, CDR1 is MDHEN, CDR2 SYDVKM.

V usage is TRBV6-4 and J usage is TRBJ1-6; D not certain. The germline V and J ends were trimmed by 0 bases and 7 bases, with 4 bases remaining between them. The CDR3 length is 13 residues. Germline V gene data show CDR1 as MRHNA and CDR2 as SNTAGT. The CDR3 sequence: CASSDSGNSPLHF. Here the CDR3 DNA reads TGTGCCAGCAGTGACTCGGGCAATTCACCCCTCCACTTT.

The chain combines TRBV27 with TRBJ2-2, with D tentatively TRBD1 (6 bases). Germline V gene lookup returns CDR1 MNHEY and CDR2 SMNVEV (reference sequence). The germline V and J ends were trimmed by 2 bases and 0 bases, with 13 bases remaining between them. The CDR3 contains 17 residues. CDR3 protein: CASSLAVDSANTGELFF. The DNA of the CDR3 is TGTGCCAGCAGTTTAGCGGTGGACAGTGCGAACACCGGGGAGCTGTTTTTT.

This clone occurred once. This chain connects TRBV28 to TRBJ1-3, with a tentative D call TRBD1 (6 bases). Germline V CDR1 and CDR2: MDHEN, SYDVKM. There are 14 residues in the CDR3. V was cut by 6 bases and J by 2 bases, with 11 bases left in between. CDR3 protein: CASSLGGAGNTIYF. Written as DNA, the CDR3 is TGTGCCAGCAGCCTAGGGGGGGCTGGAAACACCATATATTTT. Full variable domain (missing parts from reference TRBV28 and TRBJ1-3): DVKVTQSSRYLVKRTGEKVFLECVQDMDHENMFWYRQDPGLGLRLIYFSYDVKMKEKGDIPEGYSVSREKKERFSLILESASTNQTSMYLCASSLGGAGNTIYFGEGSWLTVV.

J is TRBJ2-7 and V is TRBV7-2; 8 bases are shared with TRBD2. Germline V gene data show CDR1 as SGHTA and CDR2 as FQGNSA. The CDR3 is 16 amino acids. Trimming cost V 0 bases and J 1 base; bases outside gene matches: 5. The CDR3 reads CASSLASGRGSYEQYF. The CDR3 DNA follows: TGTGCCAGCAGCTTAGCAAGCGGGAGAGGGTCCTACGAGCAGTACTTC.

The chain recombines TRBV7-6 with TRBJ1-1; 7 bases line up with TRBD1. This CDR3 region has 14 residues. CDR1 and CDR2 (germline): SGHVS, FNYEAQ. Trimming removed 1 base from V and 5 bases from J; junction bases left unmatched: 4. CDR3 sequence (DNA): TGTGCCAGCAGCTTAGAACCCAGGGGGACTGAAGCTTTCTTT. This sequence encodes CASSLEPRGTEAFF.

J is TRBJ2-2 and V is TRBV6-5; TRBD2 might be the D (5 bases). The germline V gene has CDR1 MNHEY and CDR2 SVGAGI. Between the trimmed V and J ends, which lost 7 bases and 7 bases, there was a span of 19 bases. The CDR3 spans 15 residues. CDR3 sequence: CASTLGTGSSGELFF. The CDR3 nucleotides are TGTGCCAGCACCTTGGGTACGGGATCTAGCGGGGAGCTGTTTTTT.

The chain recombines TRBV28 with TRBJ1-5; 8 nucleotides align to TRBD1. The germline gives CDR1 MDHEN, CDR2 SYDVKM. Trimming took 6 bases from V and 4 from J; bases not matched to a gene: 8. The CDR3 length is 15 residues. The CDR3, as DNA: TGTGCCAGCAGACTGGACAGGGAGATAAATCAGCCCCAGCATTTT. Protein product: CASRLDREINQPQHF. Looking up the rest from reference TRBV28 and TRBJ1-5 gives the full variable domain: DVKVTQSSRYLVKRTGEKVFLECVQDMDHENMFWYRQDPGLGLRLIYFSYDVKMKEKGDIPEGYSVSREKKERFSLILESASTNQTSMYLCASRLDREINQPQHFGDGTRLSIL.

This clone was counted once. V gene TRBV7-9 combines with J gene TRBJ1-2; a possible D gene is TRBD1 (5 bases). The CDR3 is 14 amino acids. CDR1 SEHNR and CDR2 FQNEAQ come from the germline V gene (reference sequence). With 5 bases removed from V and 5 bases from J, the gap between germline ends came to 15 bases. The CDR3 here is CASSPRMGLYGYTF. The DNA of the CDR3 is TGTGCCAGCAGCCCACGGATGGGGCTGTATGGCTACACCTTC.

The J gene is TRBJ2-3, the V gene TRBV5-4; 8 bases are a match to TRBD1. The germline V gene has CDR1 SGHNT and CDR2 YYREEE (reference sequence). V lost 4 bases and J lost 1; bases outside the gene matches: 5. The CDR3 contains 15 residues. CDR3 amino acids: CASSPGGGGTDTQYF. Here the CDR3 DNA reads TGTGCCAGCAGCCCAGGGGGCGGGGGCACAGATACGCAGTATTTT.

The chain recombines TRBV19 with TRBJ2-1; 10 bases are shared with TRBD2. This CDR3 region has 13 residues. Germline trimming cut 9 bases from V and 7 bases from J; bases unmatched to any gene: 6. Per germline, CDR1 LNHDA and CDR2 SQIVND (reference sequence). In DNA, the CDR3 is TGTGCCAGCGGACTAGCGGACCTGAATGAGCAGTTCTTC. Translation: CASGLADLNEQFF. Looking up the rest from reference TRBV19 and TRBJ2-1 gives the full variable domain: DGGITQSPKYLFRKEGQNVTLSCEQNLNHDAMYWYRQDPGQGLRLIYYSQIVNDFQKGDIAEGYSVSREKKESFPLTVTSAQKNPTAFYLCASGLADLNEQFFGPGTRLTVL.

The table lists this clone with a count of one. In DNA form, the CDR3 reads TGTGCCAGCAGGCGGGACAGTTTCGGGCAGTTCTTC. The encoded protein is CASRRDSFGQFF. V usage is TRBV12-3 or TRBV12-4 and J usage is TRBJ2-1; D may be TRBD1 (7 bases). The CDR3 totals 12 residues. Trimming took 6 bases from V and 12 from J, leaving 15 bases between them.

The V gene is TRBV9, the J gene TRBJ2-3, with 7 nucleotides matching TRBD1. Germline V gene lookup returns CDR1 SGDLS and CDR2 YYNGEE. The length of the CDR3 is 15 residues. The J segment lost 2 bases and the V segment lost 4 bases, leaving 7 bases of the junction unmatched. CDR3 DNA sequence: TGTGCCAGCAGCCTCCGGGACAGACTCACAGATACGCAGTATTTT. Protein product: CASSLRDRLTDTQYF. Filled out from reference TRBV9 and TRBJ2-3, the complete variable domain reads DSGVTQTPKHLITATGQRVTLRCSPRSGDLSVYWYQQSLDQGLQFLIQYYNGEERAKGNILERFSAQQFPDLHSELNLSSLELGDSALYFCASSLRDRLTDTQYFGPGTRLTVL.

The chain links TRBV13 to TRBJ2-1; 9 bases are shared with TRBD2. The germline V gene encodes CDR1 PRHDT and CDR2 FYEKMQ (reference sequence). This CDR3 is 16 amino acids long. Trimming at V came to 5 bases and at J to 5 bases, leaving 10 bases not matched to a gene. In DNA form, the CDR3 reads TGTGCCAGCAGCCGCATACTAGCGGGCTTAAACAATGAGCAGTTCTTC. Translated: CASSRILAGLNNEQFF.